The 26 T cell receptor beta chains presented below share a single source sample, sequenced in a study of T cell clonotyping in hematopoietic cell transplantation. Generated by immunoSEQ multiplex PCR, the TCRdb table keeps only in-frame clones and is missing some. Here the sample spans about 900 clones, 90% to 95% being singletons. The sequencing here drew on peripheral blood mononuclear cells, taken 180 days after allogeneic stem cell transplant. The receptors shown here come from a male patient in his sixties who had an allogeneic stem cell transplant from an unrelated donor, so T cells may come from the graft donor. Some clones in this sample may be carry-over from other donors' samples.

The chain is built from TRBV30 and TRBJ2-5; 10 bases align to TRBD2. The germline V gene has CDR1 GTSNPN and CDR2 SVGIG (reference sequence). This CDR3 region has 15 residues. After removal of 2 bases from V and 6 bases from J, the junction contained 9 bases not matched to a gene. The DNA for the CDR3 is TGTGCCTGGAGTCTAGCGGGAGCTTCTGTGAAGACCCAGTACTTC. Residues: CAWSLAGASVKTQYF. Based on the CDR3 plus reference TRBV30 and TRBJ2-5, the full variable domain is SQTIHQWPATLVQPVGSPLSLECTVEGTSNPNLYWYRQAAGRGLQLLFYSVGIGQISSEVPQNLSASRPQDRQFILSSKKLLLSDSGFYLCAWSLAGASVKTQYFGPGTRLLVL.

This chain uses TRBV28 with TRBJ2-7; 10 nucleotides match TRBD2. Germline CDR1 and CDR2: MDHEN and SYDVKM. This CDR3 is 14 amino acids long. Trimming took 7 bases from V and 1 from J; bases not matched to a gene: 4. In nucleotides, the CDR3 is TGTGCCAGCACCACACTAGCGGGGTCCTACGAGCAGTACTTC. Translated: CASTTLAGSYEQYF. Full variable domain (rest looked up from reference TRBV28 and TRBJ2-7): DVKVTQSSRYLVKRTGEKVFLECVQDMDHENMFWYRQDPGLGLRLIYFSYDVKMKEKGDIPEGYSVSREKKERFSLILESASTNQTSMYLCASTTLAGSYEQYFGPGTRLTVT.

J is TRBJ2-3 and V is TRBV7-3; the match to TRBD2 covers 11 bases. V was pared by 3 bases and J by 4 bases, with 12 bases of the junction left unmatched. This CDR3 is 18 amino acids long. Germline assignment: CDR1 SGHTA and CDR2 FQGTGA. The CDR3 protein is CASSFKGPTSGRADTQYF. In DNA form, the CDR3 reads TGTGCCAGCAGCTTCAAGGGACCAACTAGCGGGAGAGCAGATACGCAGTATTTT.

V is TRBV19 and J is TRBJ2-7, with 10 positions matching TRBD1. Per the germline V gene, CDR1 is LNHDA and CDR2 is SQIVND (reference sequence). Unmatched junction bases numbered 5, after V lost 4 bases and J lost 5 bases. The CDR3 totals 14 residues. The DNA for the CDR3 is TGTGCCAGTAGTACGGACAGGGGGAACAACGAGCAGTACTTC. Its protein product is CASSTDRGNNEQYF.

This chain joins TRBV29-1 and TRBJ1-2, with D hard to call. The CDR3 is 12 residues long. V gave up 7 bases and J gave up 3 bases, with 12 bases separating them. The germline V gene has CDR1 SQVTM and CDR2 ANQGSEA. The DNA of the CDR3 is TGCAGCGACCCAAACGGCCACTATGGCTACACCTTC. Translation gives CSDPNGHYGYTF.

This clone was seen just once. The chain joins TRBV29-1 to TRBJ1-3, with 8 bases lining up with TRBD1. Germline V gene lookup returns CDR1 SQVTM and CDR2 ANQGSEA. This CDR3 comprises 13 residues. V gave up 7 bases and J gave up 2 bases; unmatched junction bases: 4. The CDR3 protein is CSALDRAGNTIYF. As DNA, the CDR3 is TGCAGCGCCTTGGACAGGGCTGGAAACACCATATATTTT.

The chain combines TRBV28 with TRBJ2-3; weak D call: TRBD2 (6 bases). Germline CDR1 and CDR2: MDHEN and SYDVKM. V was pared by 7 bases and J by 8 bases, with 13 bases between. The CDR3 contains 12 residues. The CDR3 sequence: CASTPFGGTQYF. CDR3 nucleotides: TGTGCCAGCACTCCATTCGGGGGTACGCAGTATTTT.

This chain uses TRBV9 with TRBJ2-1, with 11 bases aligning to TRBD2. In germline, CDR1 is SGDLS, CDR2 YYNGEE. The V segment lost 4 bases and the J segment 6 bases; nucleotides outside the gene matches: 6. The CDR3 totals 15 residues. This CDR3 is CASSTAGTSGNEQFF. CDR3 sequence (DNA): TGTGCCAGCAGCACAGCCGGGACTAGCGGCAATGAGCAGTTCTTC.

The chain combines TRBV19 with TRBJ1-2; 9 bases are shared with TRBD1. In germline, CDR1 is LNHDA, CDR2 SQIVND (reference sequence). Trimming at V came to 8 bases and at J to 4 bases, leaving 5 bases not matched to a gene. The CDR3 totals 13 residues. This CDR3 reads CASQDRGFYGYTF. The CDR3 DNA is TGTGCCAGTCAGGACAGGGGCTTCTATGGCTACACCTTC.

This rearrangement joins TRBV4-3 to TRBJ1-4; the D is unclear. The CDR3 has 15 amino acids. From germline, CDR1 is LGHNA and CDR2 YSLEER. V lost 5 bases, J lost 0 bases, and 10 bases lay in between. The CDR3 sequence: CASSGRPATNEKLFF. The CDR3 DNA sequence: TGCGCCAGCAGCGGACGACCTGCAACTAATGAAAAACTGTTTTTT.

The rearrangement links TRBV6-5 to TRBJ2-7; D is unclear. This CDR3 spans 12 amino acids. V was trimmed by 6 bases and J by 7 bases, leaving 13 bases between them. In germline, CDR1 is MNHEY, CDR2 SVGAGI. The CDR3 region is CASSREVGEQYF. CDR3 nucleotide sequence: TGTGCCAGCAGCCGCGAAGTGGGGGAGCAGTACTTC.

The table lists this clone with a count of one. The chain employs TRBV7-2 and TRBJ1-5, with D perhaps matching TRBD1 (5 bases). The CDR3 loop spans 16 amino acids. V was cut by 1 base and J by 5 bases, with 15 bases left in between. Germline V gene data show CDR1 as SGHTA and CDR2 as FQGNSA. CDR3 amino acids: CASSLEAGLPDQPQHF. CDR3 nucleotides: TGTGCCAGCAGCTTAGAGGCGGGGCTGCCGGATCAGCCCCAGCATTTT.

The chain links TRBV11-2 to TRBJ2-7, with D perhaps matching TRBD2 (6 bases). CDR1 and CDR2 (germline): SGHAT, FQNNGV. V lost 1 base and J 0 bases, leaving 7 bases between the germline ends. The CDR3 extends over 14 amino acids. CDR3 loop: CASSLVSGSYEQYF. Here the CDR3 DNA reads TGTGCCAGCAGCTTAGTTAGCGGCTCCTACGAGCAGTACTTC.

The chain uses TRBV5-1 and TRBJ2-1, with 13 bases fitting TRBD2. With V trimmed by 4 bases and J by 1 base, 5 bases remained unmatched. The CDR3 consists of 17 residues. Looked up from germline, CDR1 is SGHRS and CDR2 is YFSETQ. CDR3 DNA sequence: TGCGCCAGCAGCCCCCGGACTAGCGGGAGATCCTACAATGAGCAGTTCTTC. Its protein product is CASSPRTSGRSYNEQFF.

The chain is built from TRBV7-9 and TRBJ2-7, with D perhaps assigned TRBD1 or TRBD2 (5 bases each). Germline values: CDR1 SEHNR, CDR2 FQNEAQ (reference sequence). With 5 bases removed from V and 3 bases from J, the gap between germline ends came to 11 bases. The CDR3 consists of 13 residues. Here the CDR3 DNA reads TGTGCCAGCAGCGTAAGCGGACACTACGAGCAGTACTTC. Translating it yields CASSVSGHYEQYF.

The CDR3 sequence is CAWSVRETQYF. DNA of the CDR3: TGTGCCTGGAGTGTGAGGGAGACCCAGTACTTC. V is TRBV30 and J is TRBJ2-5; D not certain. The CDR3 totals 11 residues. V lost 0 bases, J lost 5 bases, and 4 bases lay in between. Per germline, CDR1 GTSNPN and CDR2 SVGIG (reference sequence).

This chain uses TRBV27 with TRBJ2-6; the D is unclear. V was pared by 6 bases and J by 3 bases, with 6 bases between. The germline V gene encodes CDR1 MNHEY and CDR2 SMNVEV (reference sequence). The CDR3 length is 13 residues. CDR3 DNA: TGTGCCAGCAGCCCAAGTGGGGCCAACGTCCTGACTTTC. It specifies CASSPSGANVLTF.

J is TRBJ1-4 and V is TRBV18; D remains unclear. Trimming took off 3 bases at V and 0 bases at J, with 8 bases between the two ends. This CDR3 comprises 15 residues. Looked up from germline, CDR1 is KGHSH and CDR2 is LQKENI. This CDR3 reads CASSPQIATNEKLFF. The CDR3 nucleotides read TGTGCCAGCTCACCCCAGATCGCAACTAATGAAAAACTGTTTTTT.

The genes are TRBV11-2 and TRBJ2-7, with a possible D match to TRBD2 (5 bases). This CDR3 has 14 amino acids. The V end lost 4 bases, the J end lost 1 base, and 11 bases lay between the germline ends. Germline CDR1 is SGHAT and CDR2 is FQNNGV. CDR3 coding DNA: TGTGCCAGCAGCTCCTTGACGGGGTCCTACGAGCAGTACTTC. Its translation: CASSSLTGSYEQYF.

CDR3 amino acids: CASRSIRTSNTGELFF. CDR3 in DNA: TGTGCCAGCAGATCAATTAGGACTTCGAACACCGGGGAGCTGTTTTTT. The chain links TRBV27 to TRBJ2-2; D might be TRBD2 (5 bases). Per the germline V gene, CDR1 is MNHEY and CDR2 is SMNVEV (reference sequence). The CDR3 covers 16 residues. V was trimmed by 6 bases and J by 0 bases, leaving 14 bases between them.

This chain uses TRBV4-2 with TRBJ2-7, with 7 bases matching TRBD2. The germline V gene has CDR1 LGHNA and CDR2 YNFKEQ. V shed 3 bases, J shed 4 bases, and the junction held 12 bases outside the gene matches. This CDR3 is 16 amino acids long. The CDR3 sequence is CASSQGSGGTSYEQYF. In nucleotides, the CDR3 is TGTGCCAGCAGCCAGGGGTCGGGGGGTACATCGTACGAGCAGTACTTC.

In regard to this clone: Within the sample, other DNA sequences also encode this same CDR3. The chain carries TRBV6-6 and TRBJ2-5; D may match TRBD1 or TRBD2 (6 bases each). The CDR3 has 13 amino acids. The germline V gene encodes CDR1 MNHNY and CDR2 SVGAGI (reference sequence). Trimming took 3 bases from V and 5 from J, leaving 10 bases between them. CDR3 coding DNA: TGTGCCAGCAGTTATAGGGGGAGGGAGACCCAGTACTTC. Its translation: CASSYRGRETQYF.

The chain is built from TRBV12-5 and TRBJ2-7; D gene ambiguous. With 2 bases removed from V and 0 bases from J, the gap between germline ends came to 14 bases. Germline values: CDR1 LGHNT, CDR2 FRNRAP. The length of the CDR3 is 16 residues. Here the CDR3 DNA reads TGTGCTAGTGGTTTGTTTCGTGTTAAAGTCTCCTACGAGCAGTACTTC. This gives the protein CASGLFRVKVSYEQYF.

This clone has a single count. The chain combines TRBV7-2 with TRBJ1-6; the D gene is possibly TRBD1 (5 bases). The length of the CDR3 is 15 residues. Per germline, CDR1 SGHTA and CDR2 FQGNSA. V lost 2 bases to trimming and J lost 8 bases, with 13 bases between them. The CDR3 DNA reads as TGTGCCAGCAGCTTAAGGGAGGCCAGGGATTCACCCCTCCACTTT. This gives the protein CASSLREARDSPLHF.

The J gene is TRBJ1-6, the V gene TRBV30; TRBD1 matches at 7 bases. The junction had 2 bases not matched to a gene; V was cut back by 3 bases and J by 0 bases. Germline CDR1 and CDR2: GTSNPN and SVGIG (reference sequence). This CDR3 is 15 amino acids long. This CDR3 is CAWSRDSSYNSPLHF. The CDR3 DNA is TGTGCCTGGAGCCGGGACAGCTCCTATAATTCACCCCTCCACTTT. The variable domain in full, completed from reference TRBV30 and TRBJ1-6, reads SQTIHQWPATLVQPVGSPLSLECTVEGTSNPNLYWYRQAAGRGLQLLFYSVGIGQISSEVPQNLSASRPQDRQFILSSKKLLLSDSGFYLCAWSRDSSYNSPLHFGNGTRLTVT.

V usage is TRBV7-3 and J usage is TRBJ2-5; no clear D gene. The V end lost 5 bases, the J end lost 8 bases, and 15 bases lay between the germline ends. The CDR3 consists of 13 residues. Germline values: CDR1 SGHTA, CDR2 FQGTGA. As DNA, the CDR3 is TGTGCCAGCAGCCTCACCGCTTCAGGAACCCAGTACTTC. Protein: CASSLTASGTQYF.